This record looks at one TCR beta chain sequence and its context. What it recognizes is unknown. These data originate in a study of cytomegalovirus exposure and HLA in healthy donors. Study observations and caveats: The study listed about 150 cytomegalovirus-associated TCR beta chains.

Clones were read by immunoSEQ multiplex PCR, and TCRdb kept only the in-frame ones, dropping some. The data hold about 280,000 clones, with 70% to 90% observed a single time. Trimming took 2 bases from V and 4 from J, leaving 11 bases between them. Germline V gene lookup returns CDR1 SGHVS and CDR2 FQNEAQ. The CDR3 extends over 14 amino acids. The clonotype comes from a woman aged 18-29 years in good health and CMV-seronegative. The chain combines TRBV7-8 with TRBJ1-2; no firm D call. The source material was PBMCs. The DNA for the CDR3 is TGTGCCAGCAGCTTACTTACAGCCACCTATGGCTACACCTTC. This sequence encodes CASSLLTATYGYTF.